This TCR beta chain was sequenced during a study of type 1 regulatory T cells. The length of the CDR3 is 14 residues. Germline V gives CDR1 DFQATT, CDR2 SNEGSKA (reference sequence). After removal of 5 bases from V and 8 bases from J, the junction contained 12 bases not matched to a gene. Findings of the study overall: Compared with non-Tr1 cells, Tr1 cells showed a narrower TCR repertoire.

One entry per CDR3 protein, called by TCRdb with MiXCR from the reads. Of 70,000 or so distinct CDR3 sequences listed, around 20% are singletons. As to this clonotype: The antigen is undetermined.

The receptor comes from a human donor in good health. Sequencing input: cultured type 1 regulatory T (Tr1) cells, either the whole culture or a sorted fraction (not recorded which). J is TRBJ2-1 and V is TRBV20-1, with TRBD2 matching over 7 bases. CDR3 sequence: CSAPSGANLYEQFF. The CDR3 nucleotides are TGCAGTGCTCCCAGCGGGGCGAATTTGTATGAGCAGTTCTTC.